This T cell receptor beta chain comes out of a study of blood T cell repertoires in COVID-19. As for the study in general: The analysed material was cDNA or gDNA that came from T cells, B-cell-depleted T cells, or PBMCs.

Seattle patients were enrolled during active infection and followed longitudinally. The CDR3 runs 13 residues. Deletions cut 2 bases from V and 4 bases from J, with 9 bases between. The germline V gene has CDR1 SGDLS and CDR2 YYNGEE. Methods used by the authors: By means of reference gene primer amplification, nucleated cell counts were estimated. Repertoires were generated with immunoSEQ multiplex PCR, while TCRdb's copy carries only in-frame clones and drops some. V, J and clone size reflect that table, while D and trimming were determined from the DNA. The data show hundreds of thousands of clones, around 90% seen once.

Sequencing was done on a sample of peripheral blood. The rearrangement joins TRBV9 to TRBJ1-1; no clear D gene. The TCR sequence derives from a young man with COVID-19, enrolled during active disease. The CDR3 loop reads CASSVGIGTEAFF. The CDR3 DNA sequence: TGTGCCAGCAGCGTGGGCATAGGCACTGAAGCTTTCTTT.